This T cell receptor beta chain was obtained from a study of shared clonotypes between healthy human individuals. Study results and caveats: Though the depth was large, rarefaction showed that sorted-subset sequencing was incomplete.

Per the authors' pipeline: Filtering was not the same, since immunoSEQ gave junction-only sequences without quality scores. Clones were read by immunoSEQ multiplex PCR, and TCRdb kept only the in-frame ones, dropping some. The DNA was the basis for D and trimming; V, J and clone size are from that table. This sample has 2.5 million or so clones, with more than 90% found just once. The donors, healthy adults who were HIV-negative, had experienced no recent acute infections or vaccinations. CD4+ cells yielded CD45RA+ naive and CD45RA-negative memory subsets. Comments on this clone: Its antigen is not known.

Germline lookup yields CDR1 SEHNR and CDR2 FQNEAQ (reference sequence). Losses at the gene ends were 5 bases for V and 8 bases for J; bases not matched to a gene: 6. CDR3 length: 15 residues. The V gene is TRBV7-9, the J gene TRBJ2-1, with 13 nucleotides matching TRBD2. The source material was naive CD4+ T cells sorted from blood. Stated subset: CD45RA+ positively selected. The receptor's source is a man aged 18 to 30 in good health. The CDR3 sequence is CASSVTSGGIYEQFF. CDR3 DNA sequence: TGTGCCAGCAGCGTGACTAGCGGGGGGATCTATGAGCAGTTCTTC.